This TCR beta chain was obtained from a study of cytomegalovirus exposure and HLA in healthy donors. The germline V gene has CDR1 SGHTA and CDR2 FQGTGA. The V and J ends lost 0 bases and 0 bases respectively, with 5 bases between them. There are 15 residues in the CDR3. Broader study findings: In a later analysis, common viral pathogens appeared linked to several of the most significant clusters. A missense variant in DCLRE1C was later tied to TCR beta V- and J-gene trimming.

In the PCR, 60 Vbeta and 13 Jbeta primers were used. The protocol was immunoSEQ multiplex PCR, while the TCRdb copy is restricted to in-frame clones and leaves out a portion. This listing includes approximately 200,000 clones. Concerning this clone itself: The antigen remains undetermined.

The rearrangement uses TRBV7-3 and TRBJ2-2; D call uncertain. This clonotype was obtained from a boy aged 10-17 years in good health and CMV-seronegative. Sequencing was carried out using PBMCs. The CDR3 coding sequence is TGTGCCAGCAGCTTAACTCCTACGAACACCGGGGAGCTGTTTTTT. This translates into CASSLTPTNTGELFF.